This record covers a single T cell receptor (beta chain). The data stem from a study of tumor-infiltrating lymphocytes in primary liver carcinoma. Using a constant-region primer together with ProtoScript II reverse transcriptase, TCR beta cDNA was made from about 490 ng of total RNA. The TCR beta library was amplified through three nested multiplex PCR rounds in a modified ARM-PCR procedure. TCRdb reprocessed the multiplex PCR reads with MiXCR, giving one entry per CDR3 protein. The sample shows about 180,000 distinct CDR3 sequences, over 50% of them seen only once. The blood RNA (from unsorted whole blood) was obtained, and germline DNA was also extracted. The sequence came from a middle-aged man with primary liver carcinoma and hepatitis B virus infection. The sequencing input was peripheral blood.

This CDR3 reads CASSLAPGQFNEQFF. The CDR3 DNA follows: TGTGCCAGCAGTTTAGCCCCTGGACAGTTCAATGAGCAGTTCTTC. The chain has TRBV12-3 or TRBV12-4 and TRBJ2-1; a possible D gene is TRBD1 (6 bases). V was clipped by 0 bases and J by 6 bases, with 12 bases between them. The CDR3 sequence is 15 residues long.